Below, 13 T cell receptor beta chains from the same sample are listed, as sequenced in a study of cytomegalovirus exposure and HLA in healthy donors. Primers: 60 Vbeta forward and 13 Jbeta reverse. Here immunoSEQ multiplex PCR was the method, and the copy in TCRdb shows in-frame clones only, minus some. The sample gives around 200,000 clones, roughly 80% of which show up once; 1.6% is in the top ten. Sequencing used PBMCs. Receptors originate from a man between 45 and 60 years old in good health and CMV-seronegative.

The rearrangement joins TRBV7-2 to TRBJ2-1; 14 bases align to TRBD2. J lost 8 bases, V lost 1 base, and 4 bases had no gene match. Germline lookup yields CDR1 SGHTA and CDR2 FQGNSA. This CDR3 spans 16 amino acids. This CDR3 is CASSLVGTSGSHEQFF. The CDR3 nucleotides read TGTGCCAGCAGCTTAGTGGGGACTAGCGGGAGTCATGAGCAGTTCTTC.

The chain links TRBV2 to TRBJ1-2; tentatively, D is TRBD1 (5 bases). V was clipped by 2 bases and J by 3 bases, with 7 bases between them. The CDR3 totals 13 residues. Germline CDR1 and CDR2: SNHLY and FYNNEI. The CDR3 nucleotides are TGTGCCAGCAGTGAACGGGGGGACTATGGCTACACCTTC. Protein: CASSERGDYGYTF. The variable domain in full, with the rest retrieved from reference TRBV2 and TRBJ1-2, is EPEVTQTPSHQVTQMGQEVILRCVPISNHLYFYWYRQILGQKVEFLVSFYNNEISEKSEIFDDQFSVERPDGSNFTLKIRSTKLEDSAMYFCASSERGDYGYTFGSGTRLTVV.

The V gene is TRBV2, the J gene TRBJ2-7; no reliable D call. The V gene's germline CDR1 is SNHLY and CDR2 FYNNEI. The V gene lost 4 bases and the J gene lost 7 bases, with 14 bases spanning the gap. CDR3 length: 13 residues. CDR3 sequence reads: CASSGFRVGEQYF. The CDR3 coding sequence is TGTGCCAGCAGTGGCTTCCGGGTTGGAGAGCAGTACTTC.

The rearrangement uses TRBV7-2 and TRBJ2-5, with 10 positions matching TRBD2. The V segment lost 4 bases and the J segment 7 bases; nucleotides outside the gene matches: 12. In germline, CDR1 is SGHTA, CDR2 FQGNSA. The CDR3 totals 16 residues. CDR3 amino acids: CASSSGGTSGRGTQYF. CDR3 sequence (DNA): TGTGCCAGCAGCTCGGGGGGGACGAGCGGGAGGGGGACCCAGTACTTC.

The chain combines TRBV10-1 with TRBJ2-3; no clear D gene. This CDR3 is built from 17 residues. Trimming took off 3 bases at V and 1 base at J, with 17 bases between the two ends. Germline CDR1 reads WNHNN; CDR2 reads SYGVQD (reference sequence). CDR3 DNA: TGCGCCAGCAGTGATGTTATCCAGTCCTCAGGCACAGATACGCAGTATTTT. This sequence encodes CASSDVIQSSGTDTQYF.

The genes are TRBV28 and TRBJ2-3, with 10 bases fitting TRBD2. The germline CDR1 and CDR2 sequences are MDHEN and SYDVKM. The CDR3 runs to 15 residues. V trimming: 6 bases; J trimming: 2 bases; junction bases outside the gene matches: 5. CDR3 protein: CASSPTSGATDTQYF. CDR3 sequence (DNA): TGTGCCAGCAGCCCAACTAGCGGGGCCACAGATACGCAGTATTTT.

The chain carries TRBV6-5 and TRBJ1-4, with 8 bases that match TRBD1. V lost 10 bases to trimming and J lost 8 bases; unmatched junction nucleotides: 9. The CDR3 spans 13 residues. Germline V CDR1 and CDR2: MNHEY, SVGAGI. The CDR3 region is CATKTGGREKLFF. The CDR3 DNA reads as TGTGCCACCAAAACAGGGGGACGCGAAAAACTGTTTTTT.

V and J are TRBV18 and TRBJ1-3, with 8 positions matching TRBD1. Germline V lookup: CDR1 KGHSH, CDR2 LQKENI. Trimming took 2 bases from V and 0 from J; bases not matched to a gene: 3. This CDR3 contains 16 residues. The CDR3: CASSPNDRGSGNTIYF. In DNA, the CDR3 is TGTGCCAGCTCACCAAACGACAGGGGCTCTGGAAACACCATATATTTT.

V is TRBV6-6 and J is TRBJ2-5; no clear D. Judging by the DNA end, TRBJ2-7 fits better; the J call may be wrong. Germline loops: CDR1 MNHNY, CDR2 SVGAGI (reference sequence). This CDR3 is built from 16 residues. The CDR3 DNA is TGTGCCAGCAGTTACTCGAAAACCGAGATCTCCTACGAGCAGTACTTC. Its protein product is CASSYSKTEISYEQYF.

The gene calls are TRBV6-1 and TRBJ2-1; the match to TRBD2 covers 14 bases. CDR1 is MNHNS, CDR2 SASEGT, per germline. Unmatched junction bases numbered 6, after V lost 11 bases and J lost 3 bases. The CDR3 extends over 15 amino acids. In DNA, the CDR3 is TGTGCCGGTGGACTAGCGGGAGGACTCTACAATGAGCAGTTCTTC. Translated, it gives CAGGLAGGLYNEQFF.

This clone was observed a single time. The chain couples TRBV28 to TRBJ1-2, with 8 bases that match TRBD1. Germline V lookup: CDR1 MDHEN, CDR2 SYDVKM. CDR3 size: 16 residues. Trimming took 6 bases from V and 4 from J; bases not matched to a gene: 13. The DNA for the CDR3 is TGTGCCAGCAGCCGAACGTCGACAGGGGTCGGCTATGGCTACACCTTC. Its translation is CASSRTSTGVGYGYTF.

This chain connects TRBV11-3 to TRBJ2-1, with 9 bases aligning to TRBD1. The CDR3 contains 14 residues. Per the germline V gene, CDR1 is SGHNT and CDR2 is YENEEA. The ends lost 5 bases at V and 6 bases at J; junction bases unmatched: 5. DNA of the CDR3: TGTGCCAGCAGCGCGGGACAGGGAAGCAATGAGCAGTTCTTC. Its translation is CASSAGQGSNEQFF.

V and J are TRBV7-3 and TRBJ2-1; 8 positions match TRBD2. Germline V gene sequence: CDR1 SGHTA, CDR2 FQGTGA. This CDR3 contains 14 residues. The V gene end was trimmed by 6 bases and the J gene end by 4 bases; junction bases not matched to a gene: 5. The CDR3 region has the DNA TGTGCCAGCAGTGCGGGGGGACTTTACAATGAGCAGTTCTTC. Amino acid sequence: CASSAGGLYNEQFF.